The 7 T cell receptor beta chains below all came from one sample that was sequenced in a study of early stage breast cancer tumors. This table comes from immunoSEQ multiplex PCR, and its TCRdb copy is limited to in-frame clones, with some not included. The table has 13,000 to 15,000 clones, 70% to 85% seen once. The specimen was normal breast tissue next to the tumor. The receptor source for this set is a person under 45 with breast cancer.

In regard to this clone: At one of its ends the junction is not consistent with the germline gene, which may arise from a read error. The V and J genes are TRBV2 and TRBJ2-1; 14 nucleotides align to TRBD2. Germline V gives CDR1 SNHLY, CDR2 FYNNEI. The CDR3 sequence is 13 residues long. CDR3 sequence reads: CASSAGTSGSRIF. CDR3 DNA sequence: TGTGCCAGCAGTGCCGGGACTAGCGGGAGTAGAATCTTC.

In DNA, the CDR3 is TGTGCCAGCAGTGAAGGGGAGGGCGGGAGGGCGGGGGAGACCCAGTACTTC. This translates into CASSEGEGGRAGETQYF. This chain connects TRBV2 to TRBJ2-5; TRBD2 aligns across 9 bases. Trimming cost V 1 base and J 5 bases; bases outside gene matches: 11. Germline V gene sequence: CDR1 SNHLY, CDR2 FYNNEI. This CDR3 is 17 amino acids long.

V gene TRBV7-8 combines with J gene TRBJ1-4; 7 nucleotides line up with TRBD1. Germline loops: CDR1 SGHVS, CDR2 FQNEAQ. The CDR3 consists of 14 residues. Trimming removed 5 bases from V and 4 bases from J; junction bases left unmatched: 4. CDR3 bases: TGTGCCAGCAGCGTCCGGGACAGTAATGAAAAACTGTTTTTT. Its translation is CASSVRDSNEKLFF.

The rearrangement links TRBV6-6 to TRBJ1-2, with TRBD1 identical over 9 bases. The CDR3 runs to 15 residues. Germline CDR1 reads MNHNY; CDR2 reads SVGAGI (reference sequence). Trimming cost V 0 bases and J 7 bases; bases outside gene matches: 6. In DNA, the CDR3 is TGTGCCAGCAGTTACTCACCGGGACAGGGATTTGGCTACACCTTC. Its translation is CASSYSPGQGFGYTF.

The chain carries TRBV6-5 and TRBJ2-7; TRBD2 matches at 12 bases. Germline lookup yields CDR1 MNHEY and CDR2 SVGAGI. V trimming: 3 bases; J trimming: 3 bases; junction bases outside the gene matches: 6. There are 16 residues in the CDR3. The CDR3 DNA sequence: TGTGCCAGCAGTTATCAACTAGCGGGAGGACTCTACGAGCAGTACTTC. It codes for CASSYQLAGGLYEQYF.

The chain combines TRBV6-1 with TRBJ2-7; the match to TRBD1 covers 10 bases. V lost 2 bases, J lost 3 bases, and 7 bases stayed unmatched. The germline V gene has CDR1 MNHNS and CDR2 SASEGT. The CDR3 is 16 amino acids. CDR3 coding DNA: TGTGCCAGCAGTGAAACGTTTGGACAGGGGGACTACGAGCAGTACTTC. It translates to CASSETFGQGDYEQYF.

This sequence joins TRBV5-1 and TRBJ1-1, with 11 bases that match TRBD1. Germline CDR1 reads SGHRS; CDR2 reads YFSETQ. CDR3 length: 15 residues. The V gene end was trimmed by 4 bases and the J gene end by 4 bases; junction bases not matched to a gene: 6. CDR3 sequence (DNA): TGCGCCAGCAGCCGACTCGGGACAGGGGGCACTGAAGCTTTCTTT. It is translated as CASSRLGTGGTEAFF.